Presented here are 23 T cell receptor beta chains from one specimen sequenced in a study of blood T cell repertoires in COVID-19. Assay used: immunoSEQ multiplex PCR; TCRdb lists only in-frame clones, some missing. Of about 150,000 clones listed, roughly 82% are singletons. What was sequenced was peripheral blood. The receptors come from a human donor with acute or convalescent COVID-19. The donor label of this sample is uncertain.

This CDR3 reads CASSPNGQGTYEQYF. DNA for the CDR3: TGTGCCAGCAGTCCTAACGGGCAGGGCACCTACGAGCAGTACTTC. V and J are TRBV6-5 and TRBJ2-7; maybe TRBD1 (5 bases). Germline CDR1 reads MNHEY; CDR2 reads SVGAGI. Trimming took 5 bases from V and 2 from J, leaving 16 bases between them. The CDR3 has 15 residues.

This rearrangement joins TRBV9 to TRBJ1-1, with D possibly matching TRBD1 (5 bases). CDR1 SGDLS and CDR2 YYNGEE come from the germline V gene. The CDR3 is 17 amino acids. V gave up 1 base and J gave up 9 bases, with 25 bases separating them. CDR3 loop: CASSVSGTLYFPYQAFF. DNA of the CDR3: TGTGCCAGCAGCGTATCGGGGACTTTGTATTTTCCTTATCAAGCTTTCTTT.

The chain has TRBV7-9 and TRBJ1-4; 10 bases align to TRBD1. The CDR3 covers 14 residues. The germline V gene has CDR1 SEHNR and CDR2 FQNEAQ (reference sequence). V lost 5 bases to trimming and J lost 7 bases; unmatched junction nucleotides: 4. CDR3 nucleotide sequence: TGTGCCAGCAGCCGGACAGGGGGAAGTGAAAAACTGTTTTTT. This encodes CASSRTGGSEKLFF.

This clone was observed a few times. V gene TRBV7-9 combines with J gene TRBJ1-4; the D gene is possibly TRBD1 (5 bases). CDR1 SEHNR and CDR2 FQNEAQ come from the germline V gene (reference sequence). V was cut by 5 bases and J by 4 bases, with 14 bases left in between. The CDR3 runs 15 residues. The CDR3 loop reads CASSPRAARNEKLFF. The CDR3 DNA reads TGTGCCAGCAGCCCCAGGGCGGCCCGTAATGAAAAACTGTTTTTT.

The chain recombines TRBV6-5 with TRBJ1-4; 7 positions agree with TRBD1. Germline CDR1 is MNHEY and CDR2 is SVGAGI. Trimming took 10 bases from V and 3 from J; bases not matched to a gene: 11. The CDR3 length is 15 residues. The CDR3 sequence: CATGRGGKANEKLFF. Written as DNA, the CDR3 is TGTGCCACAGGGAGAGGGGGCAAGGCTAATGAAAAACTGTTTTTT.

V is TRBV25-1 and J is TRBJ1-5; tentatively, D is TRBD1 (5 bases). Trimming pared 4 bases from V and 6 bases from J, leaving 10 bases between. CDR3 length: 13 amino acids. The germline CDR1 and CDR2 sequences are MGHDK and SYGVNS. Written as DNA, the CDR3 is TGTGCCAGCAGTGCAGGGAAAGGTCAGCCCCAGCATTTT. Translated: CASSAGKGQPQHF.

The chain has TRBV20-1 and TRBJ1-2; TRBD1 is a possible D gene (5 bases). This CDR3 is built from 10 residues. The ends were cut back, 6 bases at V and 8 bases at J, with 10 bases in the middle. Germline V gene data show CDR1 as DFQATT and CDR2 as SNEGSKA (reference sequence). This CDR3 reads CSAQQAGYTF. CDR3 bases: TGCAGTGCCCAACAGGCCGGCTACACCTTC.

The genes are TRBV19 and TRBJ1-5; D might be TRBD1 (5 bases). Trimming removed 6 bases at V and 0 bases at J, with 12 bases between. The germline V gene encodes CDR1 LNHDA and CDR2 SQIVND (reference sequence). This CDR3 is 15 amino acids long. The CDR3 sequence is CASRPQVFSNQPQHF. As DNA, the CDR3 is TGTGCCAGTAGACCACAGGTATTTAGCAATCAGCCCCAGCATTTT. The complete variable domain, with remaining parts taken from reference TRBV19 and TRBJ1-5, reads DGGITQSPKYLFRKEGQNVTLSCEQNLNHDAMYWYRQDPGQGLRLIYYSQIVNDFQKGDIAEGYSVSREKKESFPLTVTSAQKNPTAFYLCASRPQVFSNQPQHFGDGTRLSIL.

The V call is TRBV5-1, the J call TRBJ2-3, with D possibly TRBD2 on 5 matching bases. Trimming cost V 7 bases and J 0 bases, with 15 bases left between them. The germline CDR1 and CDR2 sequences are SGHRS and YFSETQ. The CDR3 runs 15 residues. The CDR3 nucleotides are TGCGCCAGCTTCAATCCGGGGTCTAGCACAGATACGCAGTATTTT. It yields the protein CASFNPGSSTDTQYF. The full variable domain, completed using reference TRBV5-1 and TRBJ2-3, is KAGVTQTPRYLIKTRGQQVTLSCSPISGHRSVSWYQQTPGQGLQFLFEYFSETQRNKGNFPGRFSGRQFSNSRSEMNVSTLELGDSALYLCASFNPGSSTDTQYFGPGTRLTVL.

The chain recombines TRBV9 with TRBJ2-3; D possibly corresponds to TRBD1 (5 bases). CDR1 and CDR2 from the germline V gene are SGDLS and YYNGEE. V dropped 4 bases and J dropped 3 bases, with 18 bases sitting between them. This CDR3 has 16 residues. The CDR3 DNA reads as TGTGCCAGCAGCCGAGCTAAACAGGTCACTACAGATACGCAGTATTTT. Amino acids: CASSRAKQVTTDTQYF.

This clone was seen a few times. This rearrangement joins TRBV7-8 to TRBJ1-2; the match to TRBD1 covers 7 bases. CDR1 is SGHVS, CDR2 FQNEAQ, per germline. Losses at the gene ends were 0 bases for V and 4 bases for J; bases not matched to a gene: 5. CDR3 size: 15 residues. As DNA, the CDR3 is TGTGCCAGCAGCTTAGCCTCCGGGACAGCCTATGGCTACACCTTC. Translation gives CASSLASGTAYGYTF.

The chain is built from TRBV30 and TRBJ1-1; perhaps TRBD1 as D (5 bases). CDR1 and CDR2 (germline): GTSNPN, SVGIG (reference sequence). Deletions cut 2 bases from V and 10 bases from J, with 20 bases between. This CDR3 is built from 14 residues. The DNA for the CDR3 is TGTGCCTGGAGTCTATCGGGGGTGGTACGGGGAGCTTTCTTT. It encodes CAWSLSGVVRGAFF.

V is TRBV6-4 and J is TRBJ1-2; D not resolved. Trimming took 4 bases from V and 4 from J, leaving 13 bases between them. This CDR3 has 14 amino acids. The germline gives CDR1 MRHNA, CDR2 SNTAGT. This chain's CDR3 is CASSATEGSYGYTF. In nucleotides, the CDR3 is TGTGCCAGCAGTGCCACGGAGGGAAGCTATGGCTACACCTTC.

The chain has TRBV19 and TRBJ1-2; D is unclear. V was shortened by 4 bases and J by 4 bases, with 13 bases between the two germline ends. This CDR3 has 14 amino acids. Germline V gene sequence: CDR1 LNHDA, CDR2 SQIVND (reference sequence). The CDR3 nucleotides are TGTGCCAGTAGTACTGACACTGCTGGCTATGGCTACACCTTC. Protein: CASSTDTAGYGYTF.

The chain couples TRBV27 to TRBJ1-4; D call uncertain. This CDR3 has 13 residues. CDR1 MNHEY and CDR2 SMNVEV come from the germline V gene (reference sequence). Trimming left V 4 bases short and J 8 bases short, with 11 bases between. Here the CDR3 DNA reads TGTGCCAGCAGTTGGGCAATTGGAGAAAAACTGTTTTTT. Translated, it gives CASSWAIGEKLFF. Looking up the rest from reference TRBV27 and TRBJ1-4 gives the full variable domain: EAQVTQNPRYLITVTGKKLTVTCSQNMNHEYMSWYRQDPGLGLRQIYYSMNVEVTDKGDVPEGYKVSRKEKRNFPLILESPSPNQTSLYFCASSWAIGEKLFFGSGTQLSVL.

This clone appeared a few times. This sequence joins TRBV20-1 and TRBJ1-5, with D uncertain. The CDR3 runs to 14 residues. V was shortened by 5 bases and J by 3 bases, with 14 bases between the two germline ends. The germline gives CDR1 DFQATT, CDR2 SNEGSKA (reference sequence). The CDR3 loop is CSACDGASNQPQHF. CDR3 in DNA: TGCAGTGCTTGTGACGGAGCCTCCAATCAGCCCCAGCATTTT.

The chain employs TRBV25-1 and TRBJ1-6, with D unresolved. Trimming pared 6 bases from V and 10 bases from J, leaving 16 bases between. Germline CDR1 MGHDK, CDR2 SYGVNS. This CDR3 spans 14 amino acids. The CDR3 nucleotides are TGTGCCAGCAGCCCTAGAAACCGTGGCTCACCCCTCCACTTT. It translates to CASSPRNRGSPLHF.

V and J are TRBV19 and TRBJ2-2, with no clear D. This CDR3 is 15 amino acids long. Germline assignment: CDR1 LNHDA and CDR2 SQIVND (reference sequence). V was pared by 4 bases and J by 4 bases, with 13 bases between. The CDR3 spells CASSTSTSATGELFF. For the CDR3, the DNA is TGTGCCAGTAGTACCTCGACATCTGCCACCGGGGAGCTGTTTTTT. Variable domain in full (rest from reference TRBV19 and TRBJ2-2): DGGITQSPKYLFRKEGQNVTLSCEQNLNHDAMYWYRQDPGQGLRLIYYSQIVNDFQKGDIAEGYSVSREKKESFPLTVTSAQKNPTAFYLCASSTSTSATGELFFGEGSRLTVL.

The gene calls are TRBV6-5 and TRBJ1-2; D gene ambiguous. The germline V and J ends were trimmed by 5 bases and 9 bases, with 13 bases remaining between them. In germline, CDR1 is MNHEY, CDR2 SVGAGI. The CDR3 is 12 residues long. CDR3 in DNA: TGTGCCAGCAGTCTATCGGGGTATAGCTACACCTTC. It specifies CASSLSGYSYTF.

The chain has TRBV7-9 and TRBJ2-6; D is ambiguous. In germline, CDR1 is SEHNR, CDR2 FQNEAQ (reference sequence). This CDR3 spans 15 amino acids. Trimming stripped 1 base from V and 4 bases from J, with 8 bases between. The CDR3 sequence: CASSLVRSGANVLTF. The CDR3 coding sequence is TGTGCCAGCAGCTTAGTGAGGTCAGGGGCCAACGTCCTGACTTTC.

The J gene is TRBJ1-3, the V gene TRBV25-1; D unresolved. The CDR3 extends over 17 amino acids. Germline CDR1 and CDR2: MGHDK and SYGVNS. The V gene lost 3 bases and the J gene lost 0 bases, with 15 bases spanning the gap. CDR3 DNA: TGTGCCAGCAGTGACTTAGGCTCGGGAGACTCTGGAAACACCATATATTTT. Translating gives CASSDLGSGDSGNTIYF.

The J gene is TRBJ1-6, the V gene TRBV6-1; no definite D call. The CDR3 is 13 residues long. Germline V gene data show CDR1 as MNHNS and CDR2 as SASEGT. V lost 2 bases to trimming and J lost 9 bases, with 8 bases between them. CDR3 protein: CASSEIRGSPLHF. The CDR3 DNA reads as TGTGCCAGCAGTGAAATCCGGGGTTCACCCCTCCACTTT.

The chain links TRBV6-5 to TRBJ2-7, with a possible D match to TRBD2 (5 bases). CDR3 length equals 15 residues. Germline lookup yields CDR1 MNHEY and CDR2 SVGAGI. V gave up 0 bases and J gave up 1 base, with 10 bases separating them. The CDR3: CASSYSPRGSYEQYF. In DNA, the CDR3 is TGTGCCAGCAGTTACTCTCCACGGGGTTCCTACGAGCAGTACTTC.